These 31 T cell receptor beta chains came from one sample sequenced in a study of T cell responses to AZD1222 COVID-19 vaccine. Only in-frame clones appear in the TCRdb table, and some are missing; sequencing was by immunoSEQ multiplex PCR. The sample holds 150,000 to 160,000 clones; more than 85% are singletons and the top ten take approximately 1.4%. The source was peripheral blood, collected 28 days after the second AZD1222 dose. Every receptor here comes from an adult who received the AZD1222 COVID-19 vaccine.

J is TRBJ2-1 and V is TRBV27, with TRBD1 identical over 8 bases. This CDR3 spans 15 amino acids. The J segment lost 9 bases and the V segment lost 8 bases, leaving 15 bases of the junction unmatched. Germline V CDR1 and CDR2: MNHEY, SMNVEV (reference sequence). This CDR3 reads CASPPIGQGEGEQFF. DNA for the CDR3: TGTGCCAGCCCCCCTATCGGACAGGGAGAGGGTGAGCAGTTCTTC.

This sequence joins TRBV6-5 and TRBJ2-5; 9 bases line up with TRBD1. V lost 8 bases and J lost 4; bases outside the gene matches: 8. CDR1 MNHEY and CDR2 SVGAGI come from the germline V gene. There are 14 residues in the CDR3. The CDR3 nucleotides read TGTGCCAGCGACCCCGGGACAGGGTCAGAGACCCAGTACTTC. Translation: CASDPGTGSETQYF.

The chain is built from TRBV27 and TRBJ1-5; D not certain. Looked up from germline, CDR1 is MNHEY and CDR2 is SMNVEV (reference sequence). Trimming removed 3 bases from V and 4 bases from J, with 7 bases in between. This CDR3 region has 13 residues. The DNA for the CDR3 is TGTGCCAGCAGTTTTGGGTGGAATCAGCCCCAGCATTTT. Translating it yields CASSFGWNQPQHF.

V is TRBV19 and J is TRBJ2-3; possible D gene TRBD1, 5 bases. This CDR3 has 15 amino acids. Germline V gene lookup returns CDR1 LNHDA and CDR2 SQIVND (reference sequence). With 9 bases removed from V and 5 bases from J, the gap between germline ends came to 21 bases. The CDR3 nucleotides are TGTGCCAGCTCTAAAGGGGCAGGGTACCTAGATACGCAGTATTTT. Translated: CASSKGAGYLDTQYF.

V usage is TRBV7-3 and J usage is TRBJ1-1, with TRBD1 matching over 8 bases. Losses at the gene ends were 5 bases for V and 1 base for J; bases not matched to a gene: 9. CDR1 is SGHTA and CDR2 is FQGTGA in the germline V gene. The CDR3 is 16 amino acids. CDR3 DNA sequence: TGTGCCAGCAGCACAGGGTCAGGACAGGGGAACACTGAAGCTTTCTTT. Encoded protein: CASSTGSGQGNTEAFF.

The CDR3: CASSPEVGEGETF. The CDR3 DNA reads as TGTGCCAGCAGCCCAGAGGTTGGGGAGGGAGAAACCTTC. V usage is TRBV7-9 and J usage is TRBJ1-2, with D hard to call. CDR3 length: 13 amino acids. Germline lookup yields CDR1 SEHNR and CDR2 FQNEAQ (reference sequence). V was trimmed by 5 bases and J by 14 bases, leaving 21 bases between them.

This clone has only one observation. This CDR3 reads CAISPRDSGQVPQHF. CDR3 DNA: TGTGCCATCAGTCCCCGGGACAGCGGGCAGGTCCCCCAGCATTTT. The rearrangement joins TRBV10-3 to TRBJ1-5; TRBD1 matches at 7 bases. V was clipped by 5 bases and J by 10 bases; unmatched bases: 14. Germline V gene lookup returns CDR1 ENHRY and CDR2 SYGVKD. CDR3 length: 15 amino acids.

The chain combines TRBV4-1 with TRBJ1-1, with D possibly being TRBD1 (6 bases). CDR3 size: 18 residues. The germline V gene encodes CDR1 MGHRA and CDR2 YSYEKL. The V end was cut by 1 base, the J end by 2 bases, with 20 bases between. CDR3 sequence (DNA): TGCGCCAGCAGCCAAGCCCTAACAGGGCCGGGCCCTAACACTGAAGCTTTCTTT. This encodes CASSQALTGPGPNTEAFF.

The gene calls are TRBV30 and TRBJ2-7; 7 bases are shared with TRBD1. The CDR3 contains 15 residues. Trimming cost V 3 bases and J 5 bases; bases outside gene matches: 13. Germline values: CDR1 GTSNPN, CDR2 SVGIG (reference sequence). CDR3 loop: CAWSLTYRGRDEQYF. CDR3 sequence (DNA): TGTGCCTGGAGCCTCACCTACAGGGGCAGGGACGAGCAGTACTTC. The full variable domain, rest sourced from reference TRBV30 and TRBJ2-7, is SQTIHQWPATLVQPVGSPLSLECTVEGTSNPNLYWYRQAAGRGLQLLFYSVGIGQISSEVPQNLSASRPQDRQFILSSKKLLLSDSGFYLCAWSLTYRGRDEQYFGPGTRLTVT.

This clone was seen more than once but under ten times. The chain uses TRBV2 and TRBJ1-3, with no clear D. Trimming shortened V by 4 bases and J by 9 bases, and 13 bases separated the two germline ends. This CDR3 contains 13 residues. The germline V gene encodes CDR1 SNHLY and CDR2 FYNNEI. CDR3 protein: CASSAGGRGTIYF. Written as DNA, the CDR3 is TGTGCCAGCAGTGCGGGAGGTCGGGGCACCATATATTTT.

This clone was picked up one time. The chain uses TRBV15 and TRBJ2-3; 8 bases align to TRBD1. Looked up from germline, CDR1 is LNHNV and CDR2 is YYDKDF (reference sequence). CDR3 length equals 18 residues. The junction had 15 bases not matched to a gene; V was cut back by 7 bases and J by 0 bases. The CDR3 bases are TGTGCCACCATGGACGACAGGGGCTTCACTATTAGCACAGATACGCAGTATTTT. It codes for CATMDDRGFTISTDTQYF.

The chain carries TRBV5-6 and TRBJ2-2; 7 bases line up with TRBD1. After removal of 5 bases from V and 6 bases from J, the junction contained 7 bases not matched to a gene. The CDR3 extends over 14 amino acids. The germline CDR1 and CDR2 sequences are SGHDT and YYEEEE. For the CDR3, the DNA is TGTGCCAGCAGTCTCCTAGGGGGCTCCGGGGAGCTGTTTTTT. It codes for CASSLLGGSGELFF.

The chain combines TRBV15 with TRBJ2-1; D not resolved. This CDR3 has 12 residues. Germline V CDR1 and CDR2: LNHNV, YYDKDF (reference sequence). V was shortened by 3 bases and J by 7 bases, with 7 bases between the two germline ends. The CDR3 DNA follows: TGTGCCACCAGCAGGTATGGAAATGAGCAGTTCTTC. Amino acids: CATSRYGNEQFF.

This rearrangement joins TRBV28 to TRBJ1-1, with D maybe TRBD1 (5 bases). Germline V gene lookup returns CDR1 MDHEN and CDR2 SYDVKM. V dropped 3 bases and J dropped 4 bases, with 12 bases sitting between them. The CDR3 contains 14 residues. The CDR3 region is CASSFRDATTEAFF. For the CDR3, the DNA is TGTGCCAGCAGTTTCAGGGATGCTACCACTGAAGCTTTCTTT.

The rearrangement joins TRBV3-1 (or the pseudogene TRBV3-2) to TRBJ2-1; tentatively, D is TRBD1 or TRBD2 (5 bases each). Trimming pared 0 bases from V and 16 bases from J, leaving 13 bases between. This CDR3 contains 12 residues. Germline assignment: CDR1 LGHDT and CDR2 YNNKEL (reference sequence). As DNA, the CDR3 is TGTGCCAGCAGCCAAGATACGGGACGGCCTTTCTTC. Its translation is CASSQDTGRPFF.

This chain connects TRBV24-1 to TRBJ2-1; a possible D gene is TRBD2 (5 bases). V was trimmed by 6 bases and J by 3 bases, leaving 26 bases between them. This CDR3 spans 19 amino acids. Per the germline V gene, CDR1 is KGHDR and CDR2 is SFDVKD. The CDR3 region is CATSPGPLLGLPNYNEQFF. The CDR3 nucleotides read TGTGCCACCAGTCCCGGCCCCCTCTTAGGACTCCCTAACTACAATGAGCAGTTCTTC.

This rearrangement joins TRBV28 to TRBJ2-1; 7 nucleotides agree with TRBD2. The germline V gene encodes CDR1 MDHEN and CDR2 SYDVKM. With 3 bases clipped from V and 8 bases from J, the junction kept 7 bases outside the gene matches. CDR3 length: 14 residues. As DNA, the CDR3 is TGTGCCAGCAGTTTTGGGCGGGAGTTGTATGAGCAGTTCTTC. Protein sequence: CASSFGRELYEQFF.

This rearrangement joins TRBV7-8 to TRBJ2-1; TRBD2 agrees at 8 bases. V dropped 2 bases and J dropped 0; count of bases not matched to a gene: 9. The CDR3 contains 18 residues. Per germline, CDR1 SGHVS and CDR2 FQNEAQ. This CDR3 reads CASSLTGLAMSSYNEQFF. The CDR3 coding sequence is TGTGCCAGCAGCTTAACAGGACTAGCTATGAGCTCCTACAATGAGCAGTTCTTC.

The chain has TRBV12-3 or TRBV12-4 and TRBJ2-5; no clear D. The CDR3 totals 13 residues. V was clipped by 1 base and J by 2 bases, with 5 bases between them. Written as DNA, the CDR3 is TGTGCCAGCAGTTTAGACCAGCAAGAGACCCAGTACTTC. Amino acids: CASSLDQQETQYF.

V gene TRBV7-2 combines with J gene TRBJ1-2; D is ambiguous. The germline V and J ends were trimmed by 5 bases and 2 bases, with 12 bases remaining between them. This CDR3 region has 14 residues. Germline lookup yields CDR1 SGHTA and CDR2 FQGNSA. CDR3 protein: CASSPTAGNYGYTF. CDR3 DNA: TGTGCCAGCAGCCCGACGGCGGGCAACTATGGCTACACCTTC.

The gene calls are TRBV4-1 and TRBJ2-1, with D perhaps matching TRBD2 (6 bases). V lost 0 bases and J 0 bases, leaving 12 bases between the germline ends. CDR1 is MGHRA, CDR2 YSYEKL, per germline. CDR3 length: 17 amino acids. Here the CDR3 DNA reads TGCGCCAGCAGCCAAGAGTCTAGCGCGAGCTCCTACAATGAGCAGTTCTTC. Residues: CASSQESSASSYNEQFF.

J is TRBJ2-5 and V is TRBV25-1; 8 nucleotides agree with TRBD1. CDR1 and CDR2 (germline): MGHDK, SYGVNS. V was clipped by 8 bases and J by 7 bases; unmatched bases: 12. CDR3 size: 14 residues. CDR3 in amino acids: CASASDRVRLTQYF. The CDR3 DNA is TGTGCCAGCGCGTCGGACAGGGTCAGGTTGACCCAGTACTTC.

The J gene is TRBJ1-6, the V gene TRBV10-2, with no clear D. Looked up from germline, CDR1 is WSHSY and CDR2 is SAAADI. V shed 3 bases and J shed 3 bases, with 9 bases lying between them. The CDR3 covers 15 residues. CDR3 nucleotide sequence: TGCGCCAGCAGTGACAGGAGCATCTATAATTCACCCCTCCACTTT. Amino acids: CASSDRSIYNSPLHF.

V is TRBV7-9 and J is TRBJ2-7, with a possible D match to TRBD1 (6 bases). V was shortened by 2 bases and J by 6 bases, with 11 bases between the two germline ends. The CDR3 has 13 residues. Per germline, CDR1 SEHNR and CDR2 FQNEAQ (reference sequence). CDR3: CASSLRTEVEQYF. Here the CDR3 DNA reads TGTGCCAGCAGCTTACGGACAGAAGTCGAGCAGTACTTC.

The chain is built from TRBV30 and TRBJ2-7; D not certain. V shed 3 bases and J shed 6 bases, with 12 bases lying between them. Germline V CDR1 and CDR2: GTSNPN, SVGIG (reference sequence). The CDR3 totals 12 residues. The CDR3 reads CAWREGRPEQYF. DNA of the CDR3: TGTGCCTGGAGGGAAGGCCGTCCCGAGCAGTACTTC.

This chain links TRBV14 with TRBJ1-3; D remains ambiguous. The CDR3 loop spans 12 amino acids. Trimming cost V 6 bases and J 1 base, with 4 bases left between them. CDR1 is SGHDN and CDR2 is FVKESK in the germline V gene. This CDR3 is CASSLSGNTIYF. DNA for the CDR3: TGTGCCAGCAGTTTATCTGGAAACACCATATATTTT. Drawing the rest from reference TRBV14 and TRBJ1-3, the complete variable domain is EAGVTQFPSHSVIEKGQTVTLRCDPISGHDNLYWYRRVMGKEIKFLLHFVKESKQDESGMPNNRFLAERTGGTYSTLKVQPAELEDSGVYFCASSLSGNTIYFGEGSWLTVV.

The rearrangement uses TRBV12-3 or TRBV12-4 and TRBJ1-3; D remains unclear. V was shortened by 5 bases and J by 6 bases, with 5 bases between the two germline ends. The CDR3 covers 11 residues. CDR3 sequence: CASSTINTIYF. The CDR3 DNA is TGTGCCAGCAGTACGATAAACACCATATATTTT.

Here the CDR3 reads CASSLAGAGNYGYTF. CDR3 in DNA: TGTGCCAGCAGCTTAGCGGGGGCCGGTAACTATGGCTACACCTTC. This chain connects TRBV7-2 to TRBJ1-2; D is perhaps TRBD1 (6 bases). V was clipped by 0 bases and J by 1 base, with 9 bases between them. Germline CDR1 SGHTA, CDR2 FQGNSA. The CDR3 has 15 amino acids.

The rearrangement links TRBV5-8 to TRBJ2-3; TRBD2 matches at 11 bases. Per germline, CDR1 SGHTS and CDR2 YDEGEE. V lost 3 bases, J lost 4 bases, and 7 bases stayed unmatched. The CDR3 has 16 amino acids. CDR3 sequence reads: CASSSLTSGSADTQYF. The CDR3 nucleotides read TGTGCCAGCAGCTCATTAACTAGCGGGAGCGCAGATACGCAGTATTTT. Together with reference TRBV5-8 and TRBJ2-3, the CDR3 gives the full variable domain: EAGVTQSPTHLIKTRGQQATLRCSPISGHTSVYWYQQALGLGLQFLLWYDEGEERNRGNFPPRFSGRQFPNYSSELNVNALELEDSALYLCASSSLTSGSADTQYFGPGTRLTVL.

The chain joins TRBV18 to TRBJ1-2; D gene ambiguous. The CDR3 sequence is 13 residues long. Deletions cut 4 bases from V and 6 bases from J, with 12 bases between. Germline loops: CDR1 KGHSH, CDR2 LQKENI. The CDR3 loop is CASSRRDGDGYTF. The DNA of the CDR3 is TGTGCCAGCTCACGTAGAGACGGGGATGGCTACACCTTC.

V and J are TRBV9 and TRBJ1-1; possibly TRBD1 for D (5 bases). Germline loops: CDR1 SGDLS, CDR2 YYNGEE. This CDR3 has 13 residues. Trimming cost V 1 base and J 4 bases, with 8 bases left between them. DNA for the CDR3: TGTGCCAGCAGCGTATCAGGGTCCACTGAAGCTTTCTTT. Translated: CASSVSGSTEAFF.